This entry describes one T cell receptor (beta chain). Antigen unknown. The data derive from a study of CD8+ T cells in alopecia areata. Study-wide results and caveats: The study found higher clonality in lesional than normal scalp, especially in alopecia totalis/universalis.

Treatment here: oral pan-JAK inhibitor, 5-10 mg twice daily. The length of the CDR3 is 16 residues. Germline trimming cut 5 bases from V and 5 bases from J; bases unmatched to any gene: 8. Per germline, CDR1 GTSNPN and CDR2 SVGIG (reference sequence). Sequencing templates came from extracted RNA that was reverse transcribed into cDNA. TCRdb's copy holds only in-frame clones and misses some; the assay was immunoSEQ multiplex PCR. The sample records 90,000 to 150,000 clones, approximately 53% being singletons. The sequence was obtained from a human donor with alopecia areata. The specimen comprised CD4+ T cells sorted from blood, sampled at week 4, from a patient treated with tofacitinib. This chain joins TRBV30 and TRBJ2-2; the match to TRBD2 covers 13 bases. The CDR3 here is CAWGKGTSGTTGELFF. CDR3 in DNA: TGTGCCTGGGGGAAGGGGACTAGCGGGACGACCGGGGAGCTGTTTTTT.